The 4 T cell receptor beta chains in this list originate from one sample, sequenced in a study of vaccination effects on CD4 cells after COVID-19. Their target antigens are unknown. Profiled with immunoSEQ multiplex PCR; TCRdb holds only in-frame clones, not every one. Among 45,000 to 60,000 clones listed, 75% to 80% were seen once. When around 9 days of culture had elapsed, CD4+ T cells were isolated. The starting material was CD4+ T cells from PBMCs cultured without peptide, obtained before COVID-19 vaccination. These receptors all stem from a human donor who had a prior SARS-CoV-2 infection.

This clone was seen more than once but under ten times. V is TRBV7-8 and J is TRBJ2-2, with D unresolved. V was clipped by 1 base and J by 6 bases, with 6 bases between them. CDR1 is SGHVS, CDR2 FQNEAQ, per germline. The CDR3 runs to 13 residues. CDR3 sequence reads: CASSLVSAGELFF. The CDR3, as DNA: TGTGCCAGCAGCTTAGTGTCAGCCGGGGAGCTGTTTTTT.

The chain links TRBV5-6 to TRBJ1-4; D is unclear. The germline V gene encodes CDR1 SGHDT and CDR2 YYEEEE. The CDR3 sequence is 16 residues long. The V gene lost 4 bases and the J gene lost 0 bases, with 13 bases spanning the gap. The CDR3 is CASSGYQIATNEKLFF. In nucleotides, the CDR3 is TGTGCCAGCAGCGGATATCAGATCGCAACTAATGAAAAACTGTTTTTT.

V gene TRBV2 combines with J gene TRBJ1-6; D not certain. Per germline, CDR1 SNHLY and CDR2 FYNNEI. The CDR3 covers 13 residues. Trimming pared 3 bases from V and 6 bases from J, leaving 6 bases between. In DNA, the CDR3 is TGTGCCAGCAGTGACTGGCGTAATTCACCCCTCCACTTT. Translation: CASSDWRNSPLHF. Full variable domain (rest looked up from reference TRBV2 and TRBJ1-6): EPEVTQTPSHQVTQMGQEVILRCVPISNHLYFYWYRQILGQKVEFLVSFYNNEISEKSEIFDDQFSVERPDGSNFTLKIRSTKLEDSAMYFCASSDWRNSPLHFGNGTRLTVT.

This clone turned up a few times. J is TRBJ2-3 and V is TRBV7-3, with TRBD2 identical over 8 bases. The junction had 7 bases not matched to a gene; V was cut back by 5 bases and J by 0 bases. The CDR3 length is 16 residues. Germline V gene lookup returns CDR1 SGHTA and CDR2 FQGTGA. Here the CDR3 DNA reads TGTGCCAGCAGCCCACACGAGCGGGGGAGCACAGATACGCAGTATTTT. It yields the protein CASSPHERGSTDTQYF.